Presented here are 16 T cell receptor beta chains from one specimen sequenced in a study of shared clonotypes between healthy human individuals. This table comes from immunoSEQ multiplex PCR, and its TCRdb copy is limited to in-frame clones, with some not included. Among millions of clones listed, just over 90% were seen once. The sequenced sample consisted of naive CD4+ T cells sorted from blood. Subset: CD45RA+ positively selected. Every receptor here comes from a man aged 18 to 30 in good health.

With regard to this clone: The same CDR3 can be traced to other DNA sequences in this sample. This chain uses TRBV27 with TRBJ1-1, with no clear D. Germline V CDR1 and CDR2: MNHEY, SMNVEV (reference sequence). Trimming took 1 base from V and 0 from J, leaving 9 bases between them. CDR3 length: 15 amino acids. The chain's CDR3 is CASSLLGRLNTEAFF. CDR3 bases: TGTGCCAGCAGTTTATTGGGCAGATTGAACACTGAAGCTTTCTTT.

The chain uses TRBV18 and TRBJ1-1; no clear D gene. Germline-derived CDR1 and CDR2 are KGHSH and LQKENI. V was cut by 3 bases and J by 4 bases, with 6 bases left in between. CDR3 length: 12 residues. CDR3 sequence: CASSPVLTEAFF. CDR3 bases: TGTGCCAGCTCACCGGTCCTCACTGAAGCTTTCTTT.

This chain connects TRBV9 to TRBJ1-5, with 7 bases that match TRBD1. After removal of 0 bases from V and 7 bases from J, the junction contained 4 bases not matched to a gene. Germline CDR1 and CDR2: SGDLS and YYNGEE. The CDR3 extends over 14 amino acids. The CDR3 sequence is CASSVDQGDQPQHF. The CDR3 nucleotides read TGTGCCAGCAGCGTAGATCAGGGGGACCAGCCCCAGCATTTT.

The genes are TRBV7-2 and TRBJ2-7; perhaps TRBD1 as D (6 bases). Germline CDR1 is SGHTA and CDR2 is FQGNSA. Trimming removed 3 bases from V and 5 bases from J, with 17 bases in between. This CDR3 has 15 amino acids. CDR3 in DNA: TGTGCCAGCAGCTTTAACGCAGGGGTTAAAAACGAGCAGTACTTC. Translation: CASSFNAGVKNEQYF. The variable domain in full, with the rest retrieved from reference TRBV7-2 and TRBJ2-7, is GAGVSQSPSNKVTEKGKDVELRCDPISGHTALYWYRQSLGQGLEFLIYFQGNSAPDKSGLPSDRFSAERTGGSVSTLTIQRTQQEDSAVYLCASSFNAGVKNEQYFGPGTRLTVT.

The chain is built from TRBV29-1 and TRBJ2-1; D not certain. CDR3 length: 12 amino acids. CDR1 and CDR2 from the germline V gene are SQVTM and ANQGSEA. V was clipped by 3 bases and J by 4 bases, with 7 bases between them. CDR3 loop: CSVDNSYNEQFF. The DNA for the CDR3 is TGCAGCGTTGATAACAGTTACAATGAGCAGTTCTTC.

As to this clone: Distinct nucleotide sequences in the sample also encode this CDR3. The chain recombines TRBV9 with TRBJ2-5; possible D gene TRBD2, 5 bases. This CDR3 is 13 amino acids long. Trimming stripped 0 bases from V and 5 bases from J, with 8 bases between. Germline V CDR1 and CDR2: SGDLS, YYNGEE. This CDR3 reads CASSVGPGETQYF. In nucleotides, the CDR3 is TGTGCCAGCAGCGTAGGACCGGGGGAGACCCAGTACTTC.

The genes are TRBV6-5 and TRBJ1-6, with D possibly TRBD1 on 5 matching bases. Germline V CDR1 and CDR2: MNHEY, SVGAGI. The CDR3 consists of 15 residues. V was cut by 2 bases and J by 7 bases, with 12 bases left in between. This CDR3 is CASSYRVQVNSPLHF. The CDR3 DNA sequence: TGTGCCAGCAGTTACAGGGTACAGGTGAATTCACCCCTCCACTTT.

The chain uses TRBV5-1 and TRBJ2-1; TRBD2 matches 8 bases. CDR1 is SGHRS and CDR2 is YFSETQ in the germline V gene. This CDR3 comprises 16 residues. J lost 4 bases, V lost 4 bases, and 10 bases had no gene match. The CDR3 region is CASSPSLAGTYNEQFF. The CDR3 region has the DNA TGCGCCAGCAGCCCTTCCCTAGCGGGCACTTACAATGAGCAGTTCTTC.

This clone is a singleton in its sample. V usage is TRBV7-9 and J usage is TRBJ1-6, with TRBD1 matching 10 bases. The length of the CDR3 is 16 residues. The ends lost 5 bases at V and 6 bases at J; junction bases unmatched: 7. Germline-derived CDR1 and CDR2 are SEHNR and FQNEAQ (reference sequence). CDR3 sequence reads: CASSARDRGINSPLHF. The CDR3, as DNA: TGTGCCAGCAGCGCCCGGGACAGGGGCATTAATTCACCCCTCCACTTT.

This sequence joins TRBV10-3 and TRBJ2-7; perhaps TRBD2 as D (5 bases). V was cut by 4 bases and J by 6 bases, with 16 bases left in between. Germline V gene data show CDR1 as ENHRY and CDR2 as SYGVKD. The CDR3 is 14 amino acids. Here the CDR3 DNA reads TGTGCCATCAGTGCCTCCCTCGGGGTTGGCGAGCAGTACTTC. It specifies CAISASLGVGEQYF.

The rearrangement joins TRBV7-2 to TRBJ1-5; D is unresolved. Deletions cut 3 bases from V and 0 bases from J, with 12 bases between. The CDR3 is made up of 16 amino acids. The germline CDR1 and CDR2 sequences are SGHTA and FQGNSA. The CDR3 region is CASSFEPVYSNQPQHF. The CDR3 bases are TGTGCCAGCAGCTTTGAGCCAGTCTATAGCAATCAGCCCCAGCATTTT.

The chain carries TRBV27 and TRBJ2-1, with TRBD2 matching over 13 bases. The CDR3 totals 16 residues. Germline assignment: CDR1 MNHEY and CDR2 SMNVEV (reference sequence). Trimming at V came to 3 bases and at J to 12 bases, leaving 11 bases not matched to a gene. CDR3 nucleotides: TGTGCCAGCAGTTTGAGGGGGACTAGCGGGGACCATGGGCAGTTCTTC. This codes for CASSLRGTSGDHGQFF.

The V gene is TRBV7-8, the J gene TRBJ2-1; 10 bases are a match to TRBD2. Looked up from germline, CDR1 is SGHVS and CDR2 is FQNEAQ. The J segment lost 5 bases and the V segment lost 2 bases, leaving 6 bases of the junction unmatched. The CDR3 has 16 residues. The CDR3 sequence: CASSLRGTSVNNEQFF. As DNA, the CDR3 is TGTGCCAGCAGCTTACGGGGGACTAGCGTCAACAATGAGCAGTTCTTC.

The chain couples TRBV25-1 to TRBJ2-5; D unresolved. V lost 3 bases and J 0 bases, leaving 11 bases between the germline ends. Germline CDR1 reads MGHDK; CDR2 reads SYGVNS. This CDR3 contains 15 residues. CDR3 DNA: TGTGCCAGCAGTGAGGCCACCTGGTACCAAGAGACCCAGTACTTC. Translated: CASSEATWYQETQYF.

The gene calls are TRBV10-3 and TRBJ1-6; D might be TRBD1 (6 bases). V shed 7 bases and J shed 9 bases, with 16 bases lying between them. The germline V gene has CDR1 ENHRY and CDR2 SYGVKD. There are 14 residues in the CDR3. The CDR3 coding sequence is TGTGCCATCAAAGCAGGGGAAGTTGGTTCACCCCTCCACTTT. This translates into CAIKAGEVGSPLHF.

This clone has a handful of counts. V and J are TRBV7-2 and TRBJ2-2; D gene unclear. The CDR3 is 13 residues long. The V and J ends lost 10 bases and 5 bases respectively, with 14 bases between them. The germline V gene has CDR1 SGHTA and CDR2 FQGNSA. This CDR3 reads CAISLFRTGELFF. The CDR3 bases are TGTGCCATCTCACTATTCAGAACCGGGGAGCTGTTTTTT. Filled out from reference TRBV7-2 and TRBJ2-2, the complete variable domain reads GAGVSQSPSNKVTEKGKDVELRCDPISGHTALYWYRQSLGQGLEFLIYFQGNSAPDKSGLPSDRFSAERTGGSVSTLTIQRTQQEDSAVYLCAISLFRTGELFFGEGSRLTVL.